This note documents a single TCR beta chain sequence. Its target is not known. This entry is derived from a study of blood T cells in healthy people across ages. Across the whole study: Capture by template switching was about one barcoded beta molecule per two T cells.

The CDR3 spans 15 residues. Trimming removed 4 bases from V and 8 bases from J, with 20 bases in between. Together with a sample-barcoded 5' primer, a J-beta primer mix was included in a second PCR lasting about 7 to 11 cycles. A single record per CDR3 protein comes from TCRdb applying MiXCR to the 5' RACE reads. The sample records 1 million to 1.2 million distinct CDR3 sequences, 35% to 45% being singletons. Sample donors were healthy Caucasian individuals that came from Russia, aged 6 to 90. Study results and limitations: Diversity figures based on one million T cells were deemed too low. A conclusive naive versus antigen-experienced comparison was prevented by the unsorted PBMCs.

The chain employs TRBV12-3 or TRBV12-4 and TRBJ1-1; no firm D call. The clonotype originates from a man aged 18-30 years in good health. What was sequenced was blood. In DNA form, the CDR3 reads TGTGCCAGCAGTTACTATCTGGGCGGACTGTCAGAAGCTTTCTTT. Translated: CASSYYLGGLSEAFF.